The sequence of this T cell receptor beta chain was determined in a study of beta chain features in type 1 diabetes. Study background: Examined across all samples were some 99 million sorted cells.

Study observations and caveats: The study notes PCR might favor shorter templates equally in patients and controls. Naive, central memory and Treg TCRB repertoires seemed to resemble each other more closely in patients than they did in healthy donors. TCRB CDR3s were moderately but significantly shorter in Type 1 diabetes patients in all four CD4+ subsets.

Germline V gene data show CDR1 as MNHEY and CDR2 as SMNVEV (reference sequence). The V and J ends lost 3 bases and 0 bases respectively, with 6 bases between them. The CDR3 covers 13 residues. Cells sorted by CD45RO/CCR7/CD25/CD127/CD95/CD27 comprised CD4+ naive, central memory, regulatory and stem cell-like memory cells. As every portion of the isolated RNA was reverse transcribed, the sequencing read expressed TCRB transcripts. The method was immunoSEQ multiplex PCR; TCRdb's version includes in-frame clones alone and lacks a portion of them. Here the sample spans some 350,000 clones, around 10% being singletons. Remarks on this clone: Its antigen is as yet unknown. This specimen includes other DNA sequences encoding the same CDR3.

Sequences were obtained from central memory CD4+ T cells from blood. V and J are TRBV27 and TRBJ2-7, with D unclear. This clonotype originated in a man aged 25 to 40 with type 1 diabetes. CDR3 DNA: TGTGCCAGCAGTTTCTCCAACTCCTACGAGCAGTACTTC. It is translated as CASSFSNSYEQYF.